What follows are 20 T cell receptor beta chains derived from one specimen sequenced in a study of T cells expressing NK-cell markers. TCRdb reworked the 5' RACE reads into one entry per CDR3 protein, no DNA. Its table lists 500,000 or so distinct CDR3 sequences. Sequences were obtained from blood T cells: a sorted CD56 or NKG2C T cell subset, CD4+ or CD8+ T cells, or bulk PBMC T cells (not recorded which). The origin of the receptors is a man aged 18 to 29 in good health.

The chain links TRBV11-2 to TRBJ2-1; TCRdb's D call of TRBD1 is untestable without DNA. The germline V gene has CDR1 SGHAT and CDR2 FQNNGV. The CDR3 sequence is 16 residues long. CDR3 sequence reads: CASSHTKGQGNNEQFF.

The CDR3 reads CASSQMWNEQFF. The chain combines TRBV3-1 with TRBJ2-1. In germline, CDR1 is LGHDT, CDR2 YNNKEL (reference sequence). This CDR3 has 12 amino acids.

V usage is TRBV2 and J usage is TRBJ1-2; the TCRdb call, TRBD1, lacks DNA for checking. The CDR3 has 14 amino acids. Germline V gene lookup returns CDR1 SNHLY and CDR2 FYNNEI. The CDR3 spells CASSRQGGWNGYTF.

The V gene is TRBV29-1, the J gene TRBJ2-3; without DNA, the TCRdb call of TRBD2 cannot be checked. The germline V gene has CDR1 SQVTM and CDR2 ANQGSEA. The CDR3 covers 12 residues. The chain's CDR3 is CSGLAGTDTQYF.

This chain links TRBV29-1 with TRBJ2-1; TCRdb designates TRBD1, a call that cannot be tested without DNA. This CDR3 spans 15 amino acids. Looked up from germline, CDR1 is SQVTM and CDR2 is ANQGSEA. CDR3 region: CSVAGQGGRGDEQFF.

The chain recombines TRBV5-1 with TRBJ2-5. CDR3 size: 13 residues. The V gene's germline CDR1 is SGHRS and CDR2 YFSETQ. Here the CDR3 reads CASRQEFQETQYF. Supplemented by reference TRBV5-1 and TRBJ2-5, the full variable domain reads KAGVTQTPRYLIKTRGQQVTLSCSPISGHRSVSWYQQTPGQGLQFLFEYFSETQRNKGNFPGRFSGRQFSNSRSEMNVSTLELGDSALYLCASRQEFQETQYFGPGTRLLVL.

The chain links TRBV29-1 to TRBJ2-2; with no DNA, the TCRdb D assignment of TRBD1 cannot be verified. Germline V lookup: CDR1 SQVTM, CDR2 ANQGSEA. The CDR3 loop spans 14 amino acids. The CDR3 sequence is CSVTGGVGTGELFF.

The V call is TRBV25-1, the J call TRBJ2-1; the D gene TCRdb calls, TRBD1, cannot be checked with no DNA. Germline values: CDR1 MGHDK, CDR2 SYGVNS. This CDR3 contains 14 residues. The CDR3 reads CASSEREEGVEQFF.

The chain has TRBV29-1 and TRBJ2-5; without DNA, the TCRdb call of TRBD2 cannot be checked. CDR1 is SQVTM and CDR2 is ANQGSEA in the germline V gene. There are 15 residues in the CDR3. CDR3 in amino acids: CSGVTSGDTGRTQYF.

This chain links TRBV5-1 with TRBJ2-2; TCRdb returns TRBD1, unconfirmable since there is no DNA. The CDR3 consists of 17 residues. The V gene's germline CDR1 is SGHRS and CDR2 YFSETQ. The CDR3 spells CASSLGTGGWSTGELFF.

The V call is TRBV12-3 or TRBV12-4, the J call TRBJ2-5; TCRdb's D gene call, TRBD1, goes unchecked for lack of DNA. The CDR3 sequence is 14 residues long. This chain's CDR3 is CASSLATGQETQYF.

CDR3 in amino acids: CASSSPRRLADTQYF. The chain links TRBV7-2 to TRBJ2-3. CDR1 is SGHTA and CDR2 is FQGNSA in the germline V gene. The CDR3 contains 15 residues.

V is TRBV25-1 and J is TRBJ1-5; with no DNA, the TCRdb D assignment of TRBD1 cannot be verified. Germline lookup yields CDR1 MGHDK and CDR2 SYGVNS. This CDR3 comprises 13 residues. CDR3: CASSETGDQPQHF.

The chain's CDR3 is CASSLTDRNSPLHF. The gene calls are TRBV27 and TRBJ1-6; TCRdb reports TRBD1, a call that lacks DNA to check it against. Germline V gene lookup returns CDR1 MNHEY and CDR2 SMNVEV (reference sequence). The CDR3 is made up of 14 amino acids.

The rearrangement links TRBV11-2 to TRBJ2-3. This CDR3 contains 14 residues. Germline CDR1 reads SGHAT; CDR2 reads FQNNGV. The CDR3 sequence: CASSLVWDIDTQYF.

The J gene is TRBJ2-5, the V gene TRBV20-1; without DNA, the TCRdb call of TRBD2 cannot be checked. Germline V gives CDR1 DFQATT, CDR2 SNEGSKA (reference sequence). The CDR3 is 16 amino acids. Here the CDR3 reads CSASAGTSGRKETQYF.

The chain combines TRBV7-2 with TRBJ2-2; the TRBD1 assignment by TCRdb is unverifiable without DNA. The germline CDR1 and CDR2 sequences are SGHTA and FQGNSA. The CDR3 is 14 residues long. The CDR3: CASSLVVGAGELFF.

This chain connects TRBV20-1 to TRBJ1-6; TCRdb's D call, TRBD1, is unchecked because there is no DNA. Germline CDR1 DFQATT, CDR2 SNEGSKA (reference sequence). The CDR3 is 13 residues long. The CDR3 loop is CSATGTLNSPLHF.

The chain is built from TRBV4-2 and TRBJ2-2; TCRdb reports TRBD2, a call that lacks DNA to check it against. The germline V gene has CDR1 LGHNA and CDR2 YNFKEQ. CDR3 length equals 18 residues. The CDR3 loop is CASSQDEGIAGGTGELFF.

V and J are TRBV11-3 and TRBJ1-1; there is no DNA to check the TCRdb D call of TRBD1. Germline V CDR1 and CDR2: SGHNT, YENEEA. The CDR3 is 13 amino acids. CDR3 amino acids: CASSPVYRPGAFF.